Below, 30 T cell receptor beta chains from the same sample are listed, as sequenced in a study of PD-1 blockade in classical Hodgkin lymphoma. Assay used: immunoSEQ multiplex PCR; TCRdb lists only in-frame clones, some missing. The sample consists of about 20,000 clones, 80% to 85% of them appearing once. Patients all relapsed after autologous stem cell transplantation, and there was variation in brentuximab vedotin exposure. Sequencing used peripheral blood mononuclear cells (PBMCs), obtained at baseline. Receptors were obtained from a human donor with classical Hodgkin lymphoma.

The chain recombines TRBV6-5 with TRBJ1-1; D call uncertain. V lost 5 bases to trimming and J lost 1 base, with 14 bases between them. CDR3 size: 15 residues. Per germline, CDR1 MNHEY and CDR2 SVGAGI. For the CDR3, the DNA is TGTGCCAGCAGTCATCGAACCGGTAAGAACACTGAAGCTTTCTTT. Protein: CASSHRTGKNTEAFF.

The CDR3 DNA reads as TGTGCCAGCAGCTTAGCACTGACGAGGACCGGGGAGCTGTTTTTT. It specifies CASSLALTRTGELFF. The chain carries TRBV11-3 and TRBJ2-2; no clear D gene. This CDR3 is 15 amino acids long. V lost 1 base to trimming and J lost 5 bases, with 11 bases between them. The germline gives CDR1 SGHNT, CDR2 YENEEA. The full variable domain, rest sourced from reference TRBV11-3 and TRBJ2-2, is EAGVVQSPRYKIIEKKQPVAFWCNPISGHNTLYWYLQNLGQGPELLIRYENEEAVDDSQLPKDRFSAERLKGVDSTLKIQPAELGDSAVYLCASSLALTRTGELFFGEGSRLTVL.

This rearrangement joins TRBV9 to TRBJ2-2, with a possible D match to TRBD1 (5 bases). The CDR3 contains 14 residues. The V gene's germline CDR1 is SGDLS and CDR2 YYNGEE. Trimming took off 4 bases at V and 1 base at J, with 8 bases between the two ends. The CDR3 reads CASSQTGNTGELFF. DNA of the CDR3: TGTGCCAGCAGCCAAACAGGGAACACCGGGGAGCTGTTTTTT.

The chain is built from TRBV2 and TRBJ1-4; D possibly corresponds to TRBD1 (5 bases). V shed 2 bases and J shed 6 bases, with 13 bases lying between them. CDR1 and CDR2 (germline): SNHLY, FYNNEI. The CDR3 has 15 residues. The CDR3 DNA reads TGTGCCAGCAGTGAATTCGGGGGAAAGGATGAAAAACTGTTTTTT. It encodes CASSEFGGKDEKLFF.

Written as DNA, the CDR3 is TGTGCCAGCTCTTCGGTTAGCGGGAGAAGGAAGCGGGAGCAGTTCTTC. Its protein product is CASSSVSGRRKREQFF. The V and J genes are TRBV18 and TRBJ2-1, with 9 bases matching TRBD2. Unmatched junction bases numbered 16, after V lost 6 bases and J lost 10 bases. Germline V lookup: CDR1 KGHSH, CDR2 LQKENI. CDR3 length equals 16 residues. Full variable domain (missing parts from reference TRBV18 and TRBJ2-1): NAGVMQNPRHLVRRRGQEARLRCSPMKGHSHVYWYRQLPEEGLKFMVYLQKENIIDESGMPKERFSAEFPKEGPSILRIQQVVRGDSAAYFCASSSVSGRRKREQFFGPGTRLTVL.

This chain joins TRBV9 and TRBJ2-2; no definite D call. Trimming cost V 0 bases and J 6 bases, with 9 bases left between them. This CDR3 is 14 amino acids long. CDR1 is SGDLS and CDR2 is YYNGEE in the germline V gene. CDR3 coding DNA: TGTGCCAGCAGCGTAGAAGCGCAGCCCGGGGAGCTGTTTTTT. It codes for CASSVEAQPGELFF.

The rearrangement links TRBV14 to TRBJ2-3, with D hard to call. V gave up 4 bases and J gave up 0 bases, with 8 bases separating them. CDR1 SGHDN and CDR2 FVKESK come from the germline V gene. The CDR3 sequence is 14 residues long. CDR3 amino acids: CASSRGFSTDTQYF. The CDR3 bases are TGTGCCAGCAGCCGCGGATTTAGCACAGATACGCAGTATTTT.

V and J are TRBV15 and TRBJ1-2; weak D call: TRBD1 (5 bases). The CDR3 totals 14 residues. Germline assignment: CDR1 LNHNV and CDR2 YYDKDF (reference sequence). Trimming pared 1 base from V and 3 bases from J, leaving 9 bases between. The CDR3: CATSRGGVDYGYTF. In nucleotides, the CDR3 is TGTGCCACCAGCAGAGGAGGGGTGGACTATGGCTACACCTTC.

This chain connects TRBV7-2 to TRBJ1-1; a weak D match, TRBD1 (5 bases). Deletions cut 2 bases from V and 6 bases from J, with 10 bases between. Germline V gives CDR1 SGHTA, CDR2 FQGNSA. The CDR3 spans 13 residues. Written as DNA, the CDR3 is TGTGCCAGCAGCTTACAGGGTTTCTCTGAAGCTTTCTTT. Translated: CASSLQGFSEAFF.

The chain links TRBV28 to TRBJ1-1; TRBD1 aligns across 8 bases. Germline trimming cut 8 bases from V and 4 bases from J; bases unmatched to any gene: 12. The CDR3 length is 15 residues. The germline CDR1 and CDR2 sequences are MDHEN and SYDVKM. The DNA for the CDR3 is TGTGCCAGCTCGCTCTCCAGGGGGCAGGGCACTGAAGCTTTCTTT. Protein product: CASSLSRGQGTEAFF.

The gene calls are TRBV6-1 and TRBJ2-5; 11 positions agree with TRBD1. CDR3 length equals 16 residues. Germline V gene data show CDR1 as MNHNS and CDR2 as SASEGT. The V and J ends lost 4 bases and 1 base, in that order; junction bases with no gene match: 5. CDR3 sequence reads: CASSVWTGGGQETQYF. The CDR3 bases are TGTGCCAGCAGTGTGTGGACAGGGGGCGGCCAAGAGACCCAGTACTTC.

The chain carries TRBV19 and TRBJ2-1, with TRBD1 as a possible D gene (5 bases). V lost 3 bases, J lost 6 bases, and 15 bases lay in between. The CDR3 runs to 15 residues. Germline loops: CDR1 LNHDA, CDR2 SQIVND (reference sequence). Written as DNA, the CDR3 is TGTGCCAGTAGTATCGACCAGGGCACGGTCAATGAGCAGTTCTTC. As protein: CASSIDQGTVNEQFF.

In this sample, this clone turned up a few times. The CDR3 here is CASSMDTGLGYGYTF. In DNA form, the CDR3 reads TGTGCCAGTAGTATGGATACAGGGCTAGGGTATGGCTACACCTTC. The rearrangement uses TRBV19 and TRBJ1-2, with a tentative D call TRBD1 (6 bases). The germline CDR1 and CDR2 sequences are LNHDA and SQIVND (reference sequence). The CDR3 is 15 residues long. V lost 3 bases and J lost 5, with 16 bases in between.

The gene calls are TRBV11-2 and TRBJ2-2, with D possibly being TRBD1 (7 bases). There are 16 residues in the CDR3. The germline V gene encodes CDR1 SGHAT and CDR2 FQNNGV. With 8 bases removed from V and 5 bases from J, the gap between germline ends came to 21 bases. CDR3 DNA: TGTGCCAGCGGACACCCACAGACAGGGAGGACCGGGGAGCTGTTTTTT. This codes for CASGHPQTGRTGELFF.

This CDR3 reads CASSRGLDTYEQYF. For the CDR3, the DNA is TGTGCCAGCAGCCGGGGACTAGATACCTACGAGCAGTACTTC. V gene TRBV5-6 combines with J gene TRBJ2-7, with TRBD2 identical over 8 bases. This CDR3 spans 14 amino acids. CDR1 is SGHDT, CDR2 YYEEEE, per germline. Germline trimming cut 4 bases from V and 2 bases from J; bases unmatched to any gene: 5.

V gene TRBV12-5 combines with J gene TRBJ2-3; 8 bases agree with TRBD2. CDR3 length: 19 amino acids. The V and J ends lost 1 base and 0 bases, in that order; junction bases with no gene match: 12. From germline, CDR1 is LGHNT and CDR2 FRNRAP. CDR3 region: CASGLGTAGGQPSTDTQYF. The DNA of the CDR3 is TGTGCTAGTGGTTTGGGAACTGCGGGGGGACAACCTAGCACAGATACGCAGTATTTT.

V gene TRBV6-4 combines with J gene TRBJ2-5; D uncertain. CDR1 and CDR2 (germline): MRHNA, SNTAGT. CDR3 size: 12 residues. V was pared by 4 bases and J by 5 bases, with 8 bases between. The CDR3 sequence is CASSGRWETQYF. The DNA of the CDR3 is TGTGCCAGCAGTGGCCGTTGGGAGACCCAGTACTTC.

V is TRBV7-9 and J is TRBJ2-1; D might be TRBD2 (5 bases). V lost 4 bases to trimming and J lost 3 bases, with 16 bases between them. Germline lookup yields CDR1 SEHNR and CDR2 FQNEAQ (reference sequence). This CDR3 is 16 amino acids long. CDR3 in DNA: TGTGCCAGCAGCTCGGCCTCTAGCCACCGCTACAATGAGCAGTTCTTC. Protein product: CASSSASSHRYNEQFF.

The chain is built from TRBV9 and TRBJ2-5; possible D gene TRBD2, 6 bases. Germline lookup yields CDR1 SGDLS and CDR2 YYNGEE. The CDR3 is 14 residues long. V was clipped by 3 bases and J by 3 bases, with 12 bases between them. The CDR3 DNA reads TGTGCCAGCAGCGCCAGGGAGGTGAAAGAGACCCAGTACTTC. Translating it yields CASSAREVKETQYF.

At least ten counts were recorded for this clone. The chain recombines TRBV5-4 with TRBJ2-7, with TRBD1 as a possible D gene (6 bases). Trimming left V 4 bases short and J 3 bases short, with 8 bases between. Germline values: CDR1 SGHNT, CDR2 YYREEE (reference sequence). The CDR3 runs 12 residues. The CDR3 protein is CASSPQGYEQYF. The CDR3 bases are TGTGCCAGCAGCCCACAGGGCTACGAGCAGTACTTC.

This rearrangement joins TRBV19 to TRBJ2-4; TRBD2 aligns across 9 bases. The V gene's germline CDR1 is LNHDA and CDR2 SQIVND (reference sequence). Unmatched junction bases numbered 10, after V lost 7 bases and J lost 3 bases. The CDR3 has 16 residues. CDR3 protein: CASMSGAGGSKNIQYF. The CDR3 DNA follows: TGTGCCAGTATGTCGGGGGCGGGGGGGAGCAAAAACATTCAGTACTTC.

The chain couples TRBV6-6 to TRBJ1-2; TRBD1 is a possible D gene (5 bases). Trimming shortened V by 5 bases and J by 8 bases, and 12 bases separated the two germline ends. The germline V gene encodes CDR1 MNHNY and CDR2 SVGAGI (reference sequence). The CDR3 totals 12 residues. The CDR3 protein is CASSGTRGGYTF. CDR3 sequence (DNA): TGTGCCAGCAGTGGGACCCGCGGGGGCTACACCTTC.

This clone was seen only once. One junction end disagrees with the germline gene, perhaps due to a read error. This chain links TRBV7-9 with TRBJ2-6; D is unresolved. Per the germline V gene, CDR1 is SEHNR and CDR2 is FQNEAQ (reference sequence). There are 16 residues in the CDR3. CDR3 in amino acids: CASTLELGSGANVLTF. As DNA, the CDR3 is TGTGCCAGCACCTTAGAATTGGGATCTGGGGCCAACGTCCTGACTTTC.

The chain couples TRBV30 to TRBJ2-7, with TRBD2 matching 9 bases. Germline lookup yields CDR1 GTSNPN and CDR2 SVGIG (reference sequence). Trimming took 2 bases from V and 2 from J; bases not matched to a gene: 7. The CDR3 length is 15 residues. CDR3 DNA sequence: TGTGCCTGGAGTCGCGTGGGCGGGGGGGCCTACGAGCAGTACTTC. Translating it yields CAWSRVGGGAYEQYF. The complete variable domain, with remaining parts taken from reference TRBV30 and TRBJ2-7, reads SQTIHQWPATLVQPVGSPLSLECTVEGTSNPNLYWYRQAAGRGLQLLFYSVGIGQISSEVPQNLSASRPQDRQFILSSKKLLLSDSGFYLCAWSRVGGGAYEQYFGPGTRLTVT.

This clone was seen a handful of times. The V call is TRBV13, the J call TRBJ1-1; no reliable D call. The CDR3 has 12 residues. V dropped 8 bases and J dropped 4 bases, with 11 bases sitting between them. The germline CDR1 and CDR2 sequences are PRHDT and FYEKMQ (reference sequence). CDR3 DNA sequence: TGTGCCAGCCGCCGGAAGGTCACTGAAGCTTTCTTT. This translates into CASRRKVTEAFF.

The V and J genes are TRBV2 and TRBJ2-7; weak D call: TRBD2 (5 bases). V dropped 4 bases and J dropped 5 bases, with 15 bases sitting between them. The CDR3 has 14 residues. The germline CDR1 and CDR2 sequences are SNHLY and FYNNEI. CDR3 nucleotides: TGTGCCAGCAGTGCCGGACTTTCTTCCCACGAGCAGTACTTC. Its protein is CASSAGLSSHEQYF. The full variable domain, rest sourced from reference TRBV2 and TRBJ2-7, is EPEVTQTPSHQVTQMGQEVILRCVPISNHLYFYWYRQILGQKVEFLVSFYNNEISEKSEIFDDQFSVERPDGSNFTLKIRSTKLEDSAMYFCASSAGLSSHEQYFGPGTRLTVT.

This clone has just one count. CDR3 loop: CAISLQGAGNTIYF. The CDR3 DNA is TGTGCCATCAGTCTACAGGGTGCTGGAAACACCATATATTTT. This sequence joins TRBV10-3 and TRBJ1-3, with D possibly TRBD1 on 6 matching bases. CDR1 and CDR2 from the germline V gene are ENHRY and SYGVKD. The V gene lost 5 bases and the J gene lost 2 bases, with 10 bases spanning the gap. This CDR3 region has 14 residues.

The chain uses TRBV7-9 and TRBJ2-5; D is undetermined. With 6 bases removed from V and 0 bases from J, the gap between germline ends came to 11 bases. CDR1 is SEHNR and CDR2 is FQNEAQ in the germline V gene (reference sequence). This CDR3 has 14 amino acids. The CDR3 DNA follows: TGTGCCAGCAGTTTGGTCCTAAACCAAGAGACCCAGTACTTC. Encoded protein: CASSLVLNQETQYF.

This chain joins TRBV6-5 and TRBJ2-5, with 8 bases fitting TRBD1. The germline gives CDR1 MNHEY, CDR2 SVGAGI. The CDR3 covers 16 residues. V was clipped by 0 bases and J by 8 bases; unmatched bases: 11. CDR3 DNA: TGTGCCAGCAGTTACTCAGAGACAGGGGCTCGGGGCACCCAGTACTTC. This sequence encodes CASSYSETGARGTQYF.

This rearrangement joins TRBV11-3 to TRBJ1-1, with D unclear. The CDR3 consists of 14 residues. V lost 2 bases and J 4 bases, leaving 11 bases between the germline ends. Germline V gives CDR1 SGHNT, CDR2 YENEEA. Here the CDR3 reads CASSLRTLSTEAFF. DNA for the CDR3: TGTGCCAGCAGCTTAAGGACCCTGAGCACTGAAGCTTTCTTT.